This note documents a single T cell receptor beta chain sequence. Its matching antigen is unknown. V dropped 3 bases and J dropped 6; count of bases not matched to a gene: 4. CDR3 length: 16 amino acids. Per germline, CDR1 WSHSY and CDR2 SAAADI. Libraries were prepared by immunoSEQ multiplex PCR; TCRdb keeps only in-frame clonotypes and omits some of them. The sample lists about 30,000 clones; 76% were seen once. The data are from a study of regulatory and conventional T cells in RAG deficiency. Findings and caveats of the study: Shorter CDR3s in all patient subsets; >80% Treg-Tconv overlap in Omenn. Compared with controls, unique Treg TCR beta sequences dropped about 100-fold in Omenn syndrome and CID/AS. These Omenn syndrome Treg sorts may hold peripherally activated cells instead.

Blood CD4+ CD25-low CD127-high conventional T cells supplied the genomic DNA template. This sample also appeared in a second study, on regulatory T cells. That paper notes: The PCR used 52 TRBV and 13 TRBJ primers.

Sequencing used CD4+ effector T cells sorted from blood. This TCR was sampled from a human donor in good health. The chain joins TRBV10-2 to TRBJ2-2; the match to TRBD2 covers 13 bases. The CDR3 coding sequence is TGCGCCAGCAGTGACAGGACTAGCGGGGGCTCCGGGGAGCTGTTTTTT. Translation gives CASSDRTSGGSGELFF.